This T cell receptor beta chain was captured in a study of T cells in Graves' hyperthyroidism and ophthalmopathy. CDR3 length equals 16 residues. Unmatched junction bases numbered 6, after V lost 3 bases and J lost 2 bases. CDR1 is MNHNS, CDR2 SASEGT, per germline. RNA transcripts gave rise to amplified TCR beta CDR3 regions. Carried out on the TCR CDR3, a first-round RT-PCR used the HTBI primer set. A single record per CDR3 protein comes from TCRdb applying MiXCR to the multiplex PCR reads. In the table there are around 700,000 distinct CDR3 sequences, approximately 40% of which are singletons. The source is a woman aged 40-49 years with Graves' hyperthyroidism. The sample comprised blood. This chain connects TRBV6-1 to TRBJ2-1, with 8 bases identical to TRBD1. The CDR3 nucleotides are TGTGCCAGCAGTGACAGACAGGGGTGGGCCTACAATGAGCAGTTCTTC. It yields the protein CASSDRQGWAYNEQFF.